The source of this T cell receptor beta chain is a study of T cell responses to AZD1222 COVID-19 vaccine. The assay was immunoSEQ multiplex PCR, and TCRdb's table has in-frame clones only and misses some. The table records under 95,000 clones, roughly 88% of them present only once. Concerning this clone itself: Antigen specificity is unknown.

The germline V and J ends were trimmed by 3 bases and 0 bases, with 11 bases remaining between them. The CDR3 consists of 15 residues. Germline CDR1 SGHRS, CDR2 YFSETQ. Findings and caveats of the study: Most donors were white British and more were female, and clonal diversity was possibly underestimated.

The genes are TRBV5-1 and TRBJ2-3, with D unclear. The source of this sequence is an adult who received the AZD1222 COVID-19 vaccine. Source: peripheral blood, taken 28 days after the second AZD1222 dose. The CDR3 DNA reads TGCGCCAGCAGCTCGAGAGACTTGAGCACAGATACGCAGTATTTT. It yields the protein CASSSRDLSTDTQYF.